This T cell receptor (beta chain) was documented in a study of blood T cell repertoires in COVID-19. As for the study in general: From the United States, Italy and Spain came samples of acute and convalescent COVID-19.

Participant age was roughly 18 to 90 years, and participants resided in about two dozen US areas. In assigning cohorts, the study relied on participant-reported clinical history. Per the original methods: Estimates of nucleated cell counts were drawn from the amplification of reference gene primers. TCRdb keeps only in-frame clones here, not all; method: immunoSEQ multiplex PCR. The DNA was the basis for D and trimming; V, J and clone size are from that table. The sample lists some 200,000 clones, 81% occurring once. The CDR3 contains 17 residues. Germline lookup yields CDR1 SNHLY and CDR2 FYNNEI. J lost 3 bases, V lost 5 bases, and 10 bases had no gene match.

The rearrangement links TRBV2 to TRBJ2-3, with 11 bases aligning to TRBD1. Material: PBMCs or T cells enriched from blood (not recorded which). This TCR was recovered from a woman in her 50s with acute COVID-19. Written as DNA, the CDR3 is TGTGCCAGCAGTCCCGCGCGGACAGGGGGCGTTACAGATACGCAGTATTTT. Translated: CASSPARTGGVTDTQYF.